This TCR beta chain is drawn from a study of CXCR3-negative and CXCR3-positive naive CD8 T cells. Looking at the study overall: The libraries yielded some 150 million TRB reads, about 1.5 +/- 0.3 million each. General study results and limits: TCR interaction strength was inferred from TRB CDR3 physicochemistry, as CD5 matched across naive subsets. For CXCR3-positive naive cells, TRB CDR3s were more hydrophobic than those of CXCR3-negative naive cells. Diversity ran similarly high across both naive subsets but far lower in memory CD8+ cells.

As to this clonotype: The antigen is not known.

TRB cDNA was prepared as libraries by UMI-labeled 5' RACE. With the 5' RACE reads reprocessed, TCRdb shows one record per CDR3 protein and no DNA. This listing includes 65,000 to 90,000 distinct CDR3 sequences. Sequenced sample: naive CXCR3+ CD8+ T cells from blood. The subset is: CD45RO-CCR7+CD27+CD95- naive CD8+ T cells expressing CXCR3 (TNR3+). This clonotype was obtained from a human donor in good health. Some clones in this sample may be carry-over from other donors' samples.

The CDR3 loop is CASRQDRLDTEAFF. V usage is TRBV6-2 or TRBV6-3 and J usage is TRBJ1-1; the TRBD1 assignment by TCRdb is unverifiable without DNA. Germline-derived CDR1 and CDR2 are MNHEY and SVGEGT. CDR3 size: 14 residues.